The 19 T cell receptor beta chains below all came from one sample that was sequenced in a study of T cells in Graves' hyperthyroidism and ophthalmopathy. It was RNA transcripts that yielded the amplified TCR beta CDR3 regions. RT-PCR in the first round (using the HTBI primer set) targeted the TCR CDR3. TCRdb reprocessed the multiplex PCR reads via MiXCR and lists one record per CDR3 protein. The top ten clones hold about 11% of a sample with approximately 520,000 distinct CDR3 sequences, roughly a quarter of them seen once. The sequenced sample was blood. These receptors were collected from a woman in her thirties with Graves' ophthalmopathy.

The V call is TRBV29-1, the J call TRBJ1-2; 9 bases line up with TRBD1. Per the germline V gene, CDR1 is SQVTM and CDR2 is ANQGSEA. With V trimmed by 4 bases and J by 4 bases, 1 base remained unmatched. This CDR3 spans 12 amino acids. This CDR3 is CSVVQGAYGYTF. The DNA of the CDR3 is TGCAGCGTTGTACAGGGGGCCTATGGCTACACCTTC.

The genes are TRBV11-2 and TRBJ1-1; possible D gene TRBD1, 5 bases. The CDR3 loop spans 20 amino acids. CDR1 is SGHAT, CDR2 FQNNGV, per germline. V was trimmed by 2 bases and J by 3 bases, leaving 28 bases between them. CDR3 sequence (DNA): TGTGCCAGCAGCTTATATCTATCCTCAGGGAGTCTAGCGCTTCACACTGAAGCTTTCTTT. Its translation: CASSLYLSSGSLALHTEAFF.

J is TRBJ2-6 and V is TRBV11-1, with a possible D match to TRBD1 (5 bases). The V gene's germline CDR1 is SGHAT and CDR2 FQDESV (reference sequence). The CDR3 consists of 16 residues. The V gene lost 1 base and the J gene lost 0 bases, with 7 bases spanning the gap. The CDR3 DNA is TGTGCCAGCAGCTTAGGACAGCTCTCTGGGGCCAACGTCCTGACTTTC. Translation: CASSLGQLSGANVLTF.

In this sample, this clonotype turned up many times. This chain links TRBV19 with TRBJ1-5; perhaps TRBD1 as D (5 bases). The V gene's germline CDR1 is LNHDA and CDR2 SQIVND (reference sequence). V was pared by 8 bases and J by 0 bases, with 17 bases between. The CDR3 sequence is 16 residues long. The CDR3 coding sequence is TGTGCCAGTTCCGATCCAGGGCATTATAGCAATCAGCCCCAGCATTTT. This codes for CASSDPGHYSNQPQHF.

This clonotype was seen ten or more times. The rearrangement joins TRBV19 to TRBJ2-5; 10 positions agree with TRBD2. Germline-derived CDR1 and CDR2 are LNHDA and SQIVND (reference sequence). Unmatched junction bases numbered 3, after V lost 4 bases and J lost 1 base. The CDR3 is 15 amino acids. The CDR3 DNA sequence: TGTGCCAGTAGTAGTGCTAGCGGGGGCCAAGAGACCCAGTACTTC. Its protein is CASSSASGGQETQYF. The full variable domain, its missing parts supplied by reference TRBV19 and TRBJ2-5, is DGGITQSPKYLFRKEGQNVTLSCEQNLNHDAMYWYRQDPGQGLRLIYYSQIVNDFQKGDIAEGYSVSREKKESFPLTVTSAQKNPTAFYLCASSSASGGQETQYFGPGTRLLVL.

Ten or more counts support this clonotype. The chain has TRBV12-3 or TRBV12-4 and TRBJ1-1; no firm D call. V was pared by 7 bases and J by 0 bases, with 9 bases between. This CDR3 has 13 residues. The CDR3 reads CASMWQLNTEAFF. CDR3 in DNA: TGTGCCAGCATGTGGCAGCTGAACACTGAAGCTTTCTTT.

Notes on this clonotype: Mismatch with germline at one junction end may stem from a read error. V usage is TRBV12-3 or TRBV12-4 and J usage is TRBJ1-1; TRBD1 aligns across 9 bases. The CDR3 length is 15 residues. This CDR3 is CVSTRDRVMNTEAFF. DNA for the CDR3: TGTGTCAGCACCCGGGACAGGGTGATGAACACTGAAGCTTTCTTT.

This clonotype was seen many times. This rearrangement joins TRBV6-2 or TRBV6-3 to TRBJ2-4; D is perhaps TRBD1 or TRBD2 (5 bases each). The CDR3 sequence is 14 residues long. Germline loops: CDR1 MNHEY, CDR2 SVGEGT. V gave up 2 bases and J gave up 2 bases, with 7 bases separating them. The CDR3 DNA reads TGTGCCAGCAGTTACGGGGGATCCAAAAACATTCAGTACTTC. It yields the protein CASSYGGSKNIQYF.

This clonotype has at least ten counts. This chain connects TRBV27 to TRBJ2-7; no reliable D call. The germline V gene has CDR1 MNHEY and CDR2 SMNVEV (reference sequence). V gave up 2 bases and J gave up 0 bases, with 5 bases separating them. The CDR3 contains 13 residues. The CDR3: CASSLKGSYEQYF. The CDR3, as DNA: TGTGCCAGCAGTTTAAAGGGCTCCTACGAGCAGTACTTC.

This chain connects TRBV28 to TRBJ2-4; perhaps TRBD2 as D (7 bases). V was pared by 2 bases and J by 10 bases, with 24 bases between. Germline loops: CDR1 MDHEN, CDR2 SYDVKM. The CDR3 length is 17 residues. CDR3 in amino acids: CASSLPSHGQRGGIQYF. CDR3 nucleotides: TGTGCCAGCAGTTTACCTTCACACGGACAGCGGGGTGGGATTCAGTACTTC.

This clonotype was observed once. The chain employs TRBV7-9 and TRBJ1-2, with D maybe TRBD1 (5 bases). The V gene lost 6 bases and the J gene lost 7 bases, with 18 bases spanning the gap. Germline-derived CDR1 and CDR2 are SEHNR and FQNEAQ (reference sequence). The CDR3 totals 14 residues. CDR3 amino acids: CASRSDSEGFGYTF. The CDR3 DNA reads TGTGCCAGCAGATCCGACAGCGAGGGGTTTGGCTACACCTTC.

This clonotype was counted ten times or more. The chain has TRBV6-5 and TRBJ2-6; D unclear. Germline V gives CDR1 MNHEY, CDR2 SVGAGI. V was clipped by 1 base and J by 1 base, with 5 bases between them. The CDR3 contains 15 residues. The CDR3 loop is CASSYFLSGANVLTF. The CDR3 DNA is TGTGCCAGCAGTTACTTCCTATCTGGGGCCAACGTCCTGACTTTC.

This clonotype was seen ten or more times. CDR3 sequence reads: CASSYSSFVRQGRDQPQHF. DNA of the CDR3: TGTGCCAGCAGTTACTCGAGTTTCGTAAGACAGGGTCGGGATCAGCCCCAGCATTTT. The chain uses TRBV6-2 or TRBV6-3 and TRBJ1-5, with 7 bases identical to TRBD1. CDR3 length: 19 amino acids. The germline gives CDR1 MNHEY, CDR2 SVGEGT. J gave up 5 bases and V 0 bases, and 16 bases lay outside the gene matches.

This clonotype has a count of ten or more. The V and J genes are TRBV27 and TRBJ2-5, with D possibly matching TRBD2 (6 bases). Looked up from germline, CDR1 is MNHEY and CDR2 is SMNVEV (reference sequence). There are 15 residues in the CDR3. The V and J ends lost 2 bases and 1 base respectively, with 11 bases between them. The chain's CDR3 is CASSLDPGGQETQYF. The CDR3 DNA sequence: TGTGCCAGCAGTTTAGATCCCGGGGGCCAAGAGACCCAGTACTTC.

V and J are TRBV20-1 and TRBJ1-5, with a possible D match to TRBD1 (6 bases). Trimming cost V 2 bases and J 1 base, with 12 bases left between them. This CDR3 is 15 amino acids long. Germline values: CDR1 DFQATT, CDR2 SNEGSKA (reference sequence). The CDR3 loop is CSARKSQGSNQPQHF. The CDR3 DNA reads as TGCAGTGCTAGAAAGAGCCAGGGGAGCAATCAGCCCCAGCATTTT.

Ten or more counts support this clonotype. J is TRBJ2-5 and V is TRBV27; either TRBD1 or TRBD2 may supply D (6 bases each). Germline lookup yields CDR1 MNHEY and CDR2 SMNVEV (reference sequence). The V end was cut by 8 bases, the J end by 4 bases, with 8 bases between. The CDR3 sequence is 11 residues long. As DNA, the CDR3 is TGTGCCAGCGGGGGGCTAGAGACCCAGTACTTC. Translating gives CASGGLETQYF.

This clonotype was seen ten or more times. The rearrangement uses TRBV10-3 and TRBJ1-1, with D maybe TRBD1 (5 bases). Germline CDR1 ENHRY, CDR2 SYGVKD. CDR3 length equals 13 residues. Trimming cost V 11 bases and J 3 bases, with 16 bases left between them. The CDR3 sequence is CAANAGRYTEAFF. CDR3 nucleotides: TGTGCCGCCAATGCGGGACGGTACACTGAAGCTTTCTTT.

This clonotype was found many times. This sequence joins TRBV27 and TRBJ2-7; 7 bases fit TRBD1. CDR1 is MNHEY and CDR2 is SMNVEV in the germline V gene (reference sequence). V lost 5 bases and J lost 2; bases outside the gene matches: 3. CDR3 size: 13 residues. The CDR3 DNA reads as TGTGCCAGCAGTGGGGACAGCACCTACGAGCAGTACTTC. Protein sequence: CASSGDSTYEQYF.

The chain links TRBV24-1 to TRBJ2-5, with TRBD1 matching over 7 bases. Germline loops: CDR1 KGHDR, CDR2 SFDVKD. Trimming at V came to 4 bases and at J to 3 bases, leaving 4 bases not matched to a gene. The CDR3 length is 14 residues. Here the CDR3 DNA reads TGTGCCACCAGTGACCCCGGGACAGAAGAGACCCAGTACTTC. It encodes CATSDPGTEETQYF.